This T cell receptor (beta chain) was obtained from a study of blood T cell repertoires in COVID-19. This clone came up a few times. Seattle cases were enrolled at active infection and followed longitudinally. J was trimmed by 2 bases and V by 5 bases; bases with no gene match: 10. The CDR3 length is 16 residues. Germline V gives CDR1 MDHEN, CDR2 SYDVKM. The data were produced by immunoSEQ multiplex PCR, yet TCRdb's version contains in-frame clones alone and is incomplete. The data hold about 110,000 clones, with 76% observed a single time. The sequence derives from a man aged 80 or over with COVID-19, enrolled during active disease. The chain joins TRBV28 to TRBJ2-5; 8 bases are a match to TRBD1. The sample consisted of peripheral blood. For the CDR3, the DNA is TGTGCCAGCAGTACAGGACAGGGAGATTGGCAAGAGACCCAGTACTTC. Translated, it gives CASSTGQGDWQETQYF.